This record covers a single T cell receptor (beta chain). Its antigen is unidentified. TCRdb's table, derived via immunoSEQ multiplex PCR, lists solely in-frame clones and lacks some. The profile shows around 120,000 clones, about 92% of them singletons. In germline, CDR1 is SGHAT, CDR2 FQNNGV. The CDR3 runs 14 residues. Trimming cost V 6 bases and J 2 bases, with 13 bases left between them. The data were obtained in a study of T cell responses to AZD1222 COVID-19 vaccine. Study conclusions and caveats: Researchers report vaccine-associated CD4 TCRs spanning spike, with dominance at 160-218 and 743-854.

The sample was peripheral blood, taken 28 days after the second AZD1222 dose. The source of this sequence is an adult who received the AZD1222 COVID-19 vaccine. V is TRBV11-2 and J is TRBJ2-5; TRBD2 might be the D (5 bases). Written as DNA, the CDR3 is TGTGCCAGCAGTCAAATCGGGGTTCAAGAGACCCAGTACTTC. Encoded protein: CASSQIGVQETQYF.